This TCR beta chain was retrieved from a study of T cells in AML relapse after transplant (dated by TCRdb to 2018 to 2020). General notes on the study: The remission controls were clinically matched patients who stayed in long-term complete remission and had more than 3 years of follow-up. Bone marrow collected about 1 year after HSCT from patients who maintained complete remission served as the remission samples. In this retrospective study, inhibitory receptor expression and TCR repertoires of bone marrow T cells were examined in patients given allogeneic HSCT for myeloid malignancy. Points the paper makes about the study in general: TCR repertoire comparisons rested on very few samples, with only a few individuals per group for unsorted bone marrow.

Libraries came from PCR. TCR alpha and beta chains were amplified from RNA with a modified RACE PCR protocol rather than multiplex PCR. The libraries were sequenced on an Illumina MiSeq, and sample-specific barcode combinations were used to demultiplex the raw reads. For the original study's pipeline: MiXCR software was used to identify TCR clonotypes from the sequencing reads. Using fastp trimming at Q25 and MiXCR clonotype assembly, TCRdb reanalyzed the public sequencing data and kept in-frame beta chains. Rows with a matching CDR3 protein are joined into one entry that keeps the most common DNA and genes. None of the V and J calls come from the authors' own analysis; TCRdb made them. The sample data list around 3,500 distinct CDR3 sequences, and roughly 10% of these were observed just once. 32% of the sample belongs to the ten largest clones. Based on its abundance in the sample, this clonotype is medium-sized (0.01 to 0.1%). This clone's antigen is unknown. No base quality information exists; no much larger clone differs at one position.

The CDR3 covers 13 residues, taking in both the cysteine and the phenylalanine. Just CDR3 DNA is preserved here, 39 bases in frame from base 1. From a lookup of the germline V gene, CDR1 and CDR2 are SGHRS and YFSETQ. V is shortened by 2 bases, J by 6 bases, and the region joining them spans 12 bases. The TCR comes from a human donor who had a stem cell transplant for acute myeloid leukemia. Some T cells may have been brought in with the graft after a transplant. The V and J genes are TRBV5-1 and TRBJ2-7, with a weak D call of TRBD2 (6 bases match). The sample in question was bone marrow, either the whole sample or a sorted T cell fraction (not recorded which), obtained in complete remission. The CDR3 region has the sequence CASSLDYGSEQYF. The DNA is as follows: TGCGCCAGCAGCTTAGATTACGGGAGCGAGCAGTACTTC.